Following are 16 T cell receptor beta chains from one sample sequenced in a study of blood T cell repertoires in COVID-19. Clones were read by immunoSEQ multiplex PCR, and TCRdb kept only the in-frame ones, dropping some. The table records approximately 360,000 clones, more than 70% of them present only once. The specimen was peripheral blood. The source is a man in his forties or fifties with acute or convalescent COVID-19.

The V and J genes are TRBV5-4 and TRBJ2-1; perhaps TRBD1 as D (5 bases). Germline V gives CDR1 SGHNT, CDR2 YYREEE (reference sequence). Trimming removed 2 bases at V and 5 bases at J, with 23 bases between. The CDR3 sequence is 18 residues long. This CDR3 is CASSLKSGAPRVHNEQFF. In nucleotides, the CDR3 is TGTGCCAGCAGCTTAAAGTCCGGAGCCCCCAGGGTCCACAATGAGCAGTTCTTC.

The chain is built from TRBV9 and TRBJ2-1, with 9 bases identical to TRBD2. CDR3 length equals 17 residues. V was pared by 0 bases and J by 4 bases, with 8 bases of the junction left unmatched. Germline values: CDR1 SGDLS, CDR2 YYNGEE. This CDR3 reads CASSVGGVAGAYNEQFF. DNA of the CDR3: TGTGCCAGCAGCGTAGGAGGGGTAGCGGGGGCGTACAATGAGCAGTTCTTC.

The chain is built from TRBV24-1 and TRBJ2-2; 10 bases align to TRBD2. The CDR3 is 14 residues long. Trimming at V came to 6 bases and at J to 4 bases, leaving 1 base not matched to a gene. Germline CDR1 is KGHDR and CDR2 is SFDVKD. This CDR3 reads CATSSGRATGELFF. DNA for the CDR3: TGTGCCACCAGTAGCGGGAGGGCCACCGGGGAGCTGTTTTTT.

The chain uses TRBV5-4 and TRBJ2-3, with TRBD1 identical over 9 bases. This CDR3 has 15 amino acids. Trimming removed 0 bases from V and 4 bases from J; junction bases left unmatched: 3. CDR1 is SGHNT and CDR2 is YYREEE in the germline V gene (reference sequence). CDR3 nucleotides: TGTGCCAGCAGCTTGGACAGGGGGCATGCAGATACGCAGTATTTT. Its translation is CASSLDRGHADTQYF.

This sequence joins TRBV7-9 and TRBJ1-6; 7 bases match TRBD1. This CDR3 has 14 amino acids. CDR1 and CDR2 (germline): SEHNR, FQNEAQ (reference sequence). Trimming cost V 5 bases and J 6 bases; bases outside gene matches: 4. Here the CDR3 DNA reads TGTGCCAGCAGCAGACAGGGATTTAATTCACCCCTCCACTTT. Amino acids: CASSRQGFNSPLHF.

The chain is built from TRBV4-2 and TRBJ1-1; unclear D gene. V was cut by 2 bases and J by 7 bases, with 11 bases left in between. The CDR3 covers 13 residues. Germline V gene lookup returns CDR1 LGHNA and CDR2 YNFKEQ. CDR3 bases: TGTGCCAGCAGCCAACAATCGGGTTATGAAGCTTTCTTT. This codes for CASSQQSGYEAFF.

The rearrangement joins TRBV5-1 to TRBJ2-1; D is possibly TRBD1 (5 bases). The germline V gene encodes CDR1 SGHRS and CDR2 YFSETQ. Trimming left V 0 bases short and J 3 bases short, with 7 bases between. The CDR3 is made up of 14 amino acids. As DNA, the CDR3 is TGCGCCAGCAGCTTGGGACAGTTCTACAATGAGCAGTTCTTC. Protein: CASSLGQFYNEQFF.

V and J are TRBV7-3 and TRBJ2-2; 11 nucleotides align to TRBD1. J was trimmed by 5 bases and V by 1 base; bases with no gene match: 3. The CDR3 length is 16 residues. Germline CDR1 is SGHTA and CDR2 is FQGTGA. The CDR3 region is CASSLSGQGATGELFF. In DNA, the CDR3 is TGTGCCAGCAGCTTAAGTGGACAGGGGGCTACCGGGGAGCTGTTTTTT.

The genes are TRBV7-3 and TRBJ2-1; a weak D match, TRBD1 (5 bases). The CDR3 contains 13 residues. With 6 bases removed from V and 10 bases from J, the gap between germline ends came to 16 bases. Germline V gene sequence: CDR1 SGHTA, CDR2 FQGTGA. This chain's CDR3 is CASSFDSLGEQFF. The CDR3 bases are TGTGCCAGCAGTTTCGACAGTCTGGGGGAGCAGTTCTTC. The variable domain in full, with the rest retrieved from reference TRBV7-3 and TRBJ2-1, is GAGVSQTPSNKVTEKGKYVELRCDPISGHTALYWYRQSLGQGPEFLIYFQGTGAADDSGLPNDRFFAVRPEGSVSTLKIQRTERGDSAVYLCASSFDSLGEQFFGPGTRLTVL.

The chain's CDR3 is CASSEALGGRGNTIYF. CDR3 sequence (DNA): TGTGCCAGCAGTGAAGCGCTCGGGGGTAGGGGAAACACCATATATTTT. The rearrangement joins TRBV6-1 to TRBJ1-3; possibly TRBD1 for D (5 bases). The length of the CDR3 is 16 residues. The germline V and J ends were trimmed by 0 bases and 4 bases, with 13 bases remaining between them. The germline CDR1 and CDR2 sequences are MNHNS and SASEGT.

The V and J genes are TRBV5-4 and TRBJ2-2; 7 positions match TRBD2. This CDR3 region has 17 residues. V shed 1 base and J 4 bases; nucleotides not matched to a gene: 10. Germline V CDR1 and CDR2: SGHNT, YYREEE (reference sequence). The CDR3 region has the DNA TGTGCCAGCAGCTTGCCGTGGGGGGGAGATGGCACCGGGGAGCTGTTTTTT. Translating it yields CASSLPWGGDGTGELFF.

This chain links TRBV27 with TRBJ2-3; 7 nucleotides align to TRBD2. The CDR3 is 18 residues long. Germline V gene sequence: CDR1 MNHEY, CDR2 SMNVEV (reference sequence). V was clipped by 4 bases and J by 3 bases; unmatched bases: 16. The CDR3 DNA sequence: TGTGCCAGCAGTTGGAGCGGGGCCGGGAAGACGGCGACAGATACGCAGTATTTT. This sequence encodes CASSWSGAGKTATDTQYF.

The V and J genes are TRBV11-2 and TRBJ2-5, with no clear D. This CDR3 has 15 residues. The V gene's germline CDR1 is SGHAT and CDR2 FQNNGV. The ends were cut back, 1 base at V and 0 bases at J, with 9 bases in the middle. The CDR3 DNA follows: TGTGCCAGCAGCTTAGTAATCGGGTACCAAGAGACCCAGTACTTC. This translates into CASSLVIGYQETQYF.

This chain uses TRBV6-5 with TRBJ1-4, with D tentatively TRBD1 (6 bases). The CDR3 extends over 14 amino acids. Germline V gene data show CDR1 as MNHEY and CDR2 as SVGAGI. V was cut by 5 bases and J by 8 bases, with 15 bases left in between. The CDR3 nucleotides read TGTGCCAGCAGTCCTCCGGGACAAAAGGAAAAACTGTTTTTT. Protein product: CASSPPGQKEKLFF.

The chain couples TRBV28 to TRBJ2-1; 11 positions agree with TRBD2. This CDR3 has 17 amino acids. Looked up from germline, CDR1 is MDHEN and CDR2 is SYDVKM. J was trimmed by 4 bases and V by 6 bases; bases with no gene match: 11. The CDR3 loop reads CASRTLLTSGIYNEQFF. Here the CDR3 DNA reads TGTGCCAGCAGAACCCTCCTGACTAGCGGGATATACAATGAGCAGTTCTTC.

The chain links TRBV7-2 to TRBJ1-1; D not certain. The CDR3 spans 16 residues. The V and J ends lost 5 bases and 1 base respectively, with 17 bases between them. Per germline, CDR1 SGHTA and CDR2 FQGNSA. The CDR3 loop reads CASSRDTSRGNTEAFF. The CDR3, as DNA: TGTGCCAGCAGCCGCGACACTAGTAGAGGGAACACTGAAGCTTTCTTT. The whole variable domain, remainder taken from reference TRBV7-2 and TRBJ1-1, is GAGVSQSPSNKVTEKGKDVELRCDPISGHTALYWYRQSLGQGLEFLIYFQGNSAPDKSGLPSDRFSAERTGGSVSTLTIQRTQQEDSAVYLCASSRDTSRGNTEAFFGQGTRLTVV.